Following are 3 T cell receptor beta chains from one sample sequenced in a study of blood T cell repertoires in COVID-19. Here immunoSEQ multiplex PCR was the method, and the copy in TCRdb shows in-frame clones only, minus some. This table holds roughly 320,000 clones, 90% found once. Sequences were obtained from PBMCs or T cells enriched from blood (not recorded which). All receptors derive from a young woman who had been exposed to COVID-19.

The rearrangement joins TRBV5-5 to TRBJ1-2; D uncertain. Germline values: CDR1 SGHKS, CDR2 YYEKEE (reference sequence). Trimming pared 4 bases from V and 2 bases from J, leaving 12 bases between. This CDR3 has 14 residues. CDR3 sequence reads: CASSLDTANYGYTF. The CDR3 DNA follows: TGTGCCAGCAGCCTTGACACGGCCAACTATGGCTACACCTTC.

The V call is TRBV5-4, the J call TRBJ2-6, with unresolved D. Trimming left V 5 bases short and J 4 bases short, with 7 bases between. Per the germline V gene, CDR1 is SGHNT and CDR2 is YYREEE (reference sequence). The CDR3 covers 13 residues. This CDR3 is CASSYTGANVLTF. The CDR3 bases are TGTGCCAGCAGTTACACGGGGGCCAACGTCCTGACTTTC.

This clone was detected once. V is TRBV10-2 and J is TRBJ2-5; 7 bases are a match to TRBD1. This CDR3 contains 14 residues. The germline V gene has CDR1 WSHSY and CDR2 SAAADI. Trimming took 6 bases from V and 5 from J; bases not matched to a gene: 9. CDR3 residues: CASRFPGQTETQYF. The CDR3 region has the DNA TGCGCCAGCAGATTCCCGGGACAGACGGAGACCCAGTACTTC.